This T cell receptor (beta chain) was recorded in a study of circulating and synovial CD4+ cells in juvenile arthritis. General study findings and limits: Circulating pathogenic-like lymphocytes shared a substantially higher fraction of CDR3 sequences with synovium than bulk blood.

Concerning this clone: Its antigen is as yet unknown.

The protocol was immunoSEQ multiplex PCR, while the TCRdb copy is restricted to in-frame clones and leaves out a portion. The repertoire holds under 40,000 clones, with roughly 95% as singletons. Germline values: CDR1 WSHSY, CDR2 SAAADI. The CDR3 is 13 residues long. The V end was cut by 6 bases, the J end by 0 bases, with 9 bases between. The chain joins TRBV10-2 to TRBJ2-7; weak D call: TRBD2 (6 bases). The material sequenced was CD4+ T cells from blood. The source is a human donor with juvenile idiopathic arthritis. As DNA, the CDR3 is TGCGCCAGCAGCCTCGGGAGCTCCTACGAGCAGTACTTC. This codes for CASSLGSSYEQYF.